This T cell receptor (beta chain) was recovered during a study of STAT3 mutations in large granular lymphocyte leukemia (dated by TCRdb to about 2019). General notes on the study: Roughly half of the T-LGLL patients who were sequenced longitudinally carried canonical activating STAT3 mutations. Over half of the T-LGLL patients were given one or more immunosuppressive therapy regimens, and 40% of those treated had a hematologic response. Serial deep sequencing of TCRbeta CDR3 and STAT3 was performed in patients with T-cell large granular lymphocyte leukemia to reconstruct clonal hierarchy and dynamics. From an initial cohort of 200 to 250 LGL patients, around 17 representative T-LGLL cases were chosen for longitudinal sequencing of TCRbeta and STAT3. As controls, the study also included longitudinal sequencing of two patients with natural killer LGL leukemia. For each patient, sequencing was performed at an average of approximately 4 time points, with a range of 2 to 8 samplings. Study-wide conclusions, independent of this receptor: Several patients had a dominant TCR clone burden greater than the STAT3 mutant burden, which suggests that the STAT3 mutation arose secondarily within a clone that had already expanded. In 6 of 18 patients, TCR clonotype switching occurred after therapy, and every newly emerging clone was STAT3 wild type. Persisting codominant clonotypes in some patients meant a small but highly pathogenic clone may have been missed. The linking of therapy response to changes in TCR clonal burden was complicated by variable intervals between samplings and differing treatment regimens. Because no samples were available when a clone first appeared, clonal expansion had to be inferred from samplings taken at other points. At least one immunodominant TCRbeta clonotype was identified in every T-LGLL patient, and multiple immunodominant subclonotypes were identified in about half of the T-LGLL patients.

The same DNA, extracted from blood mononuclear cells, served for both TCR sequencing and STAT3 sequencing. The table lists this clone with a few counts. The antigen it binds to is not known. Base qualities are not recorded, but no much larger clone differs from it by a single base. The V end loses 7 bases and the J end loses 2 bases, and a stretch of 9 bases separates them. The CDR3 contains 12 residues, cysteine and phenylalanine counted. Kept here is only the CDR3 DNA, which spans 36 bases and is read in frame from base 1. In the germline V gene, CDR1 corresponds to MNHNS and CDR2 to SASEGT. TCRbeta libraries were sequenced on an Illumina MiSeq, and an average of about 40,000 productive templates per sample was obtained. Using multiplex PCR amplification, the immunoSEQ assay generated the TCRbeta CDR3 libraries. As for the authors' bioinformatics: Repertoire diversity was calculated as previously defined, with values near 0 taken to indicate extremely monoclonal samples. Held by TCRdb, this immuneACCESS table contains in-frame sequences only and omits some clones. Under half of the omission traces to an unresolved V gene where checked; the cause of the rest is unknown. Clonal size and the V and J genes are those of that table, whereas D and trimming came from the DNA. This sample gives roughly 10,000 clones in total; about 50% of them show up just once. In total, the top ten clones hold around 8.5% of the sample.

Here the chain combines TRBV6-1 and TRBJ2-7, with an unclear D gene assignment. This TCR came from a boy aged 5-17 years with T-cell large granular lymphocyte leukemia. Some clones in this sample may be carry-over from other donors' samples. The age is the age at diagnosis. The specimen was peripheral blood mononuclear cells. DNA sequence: TGTGCCAGCAAGTCGAGCACCTACGAGCAGTACTTC. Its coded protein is CASKSSTYEQYF.